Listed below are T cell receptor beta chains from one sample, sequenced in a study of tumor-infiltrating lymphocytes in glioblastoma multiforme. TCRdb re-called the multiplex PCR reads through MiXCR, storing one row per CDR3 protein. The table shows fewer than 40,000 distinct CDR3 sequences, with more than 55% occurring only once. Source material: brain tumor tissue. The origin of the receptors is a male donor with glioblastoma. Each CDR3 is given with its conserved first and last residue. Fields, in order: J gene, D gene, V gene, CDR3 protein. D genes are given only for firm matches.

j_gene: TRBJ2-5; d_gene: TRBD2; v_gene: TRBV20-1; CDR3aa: CSARVTSGSPETQYF
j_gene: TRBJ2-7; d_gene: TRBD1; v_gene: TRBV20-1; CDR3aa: CSATGTGDFYEQYF
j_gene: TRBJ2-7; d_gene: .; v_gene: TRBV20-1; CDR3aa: CSARTPVGEQYF
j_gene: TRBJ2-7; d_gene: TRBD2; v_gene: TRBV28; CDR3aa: CASLAASGSNEQYF
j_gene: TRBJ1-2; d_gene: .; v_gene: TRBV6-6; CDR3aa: CVSNYSNTLGLGYTF
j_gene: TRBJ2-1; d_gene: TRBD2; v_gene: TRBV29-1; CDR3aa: CTVGLAAASYNEPFF
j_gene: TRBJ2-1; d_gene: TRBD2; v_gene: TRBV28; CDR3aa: CVSSLDPAVGGNNEQFF
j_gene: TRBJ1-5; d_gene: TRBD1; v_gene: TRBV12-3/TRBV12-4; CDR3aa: CARSDDRVSKQPQHF
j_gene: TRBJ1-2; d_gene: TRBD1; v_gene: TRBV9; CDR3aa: CASSVDPGGQPGGGGYTF
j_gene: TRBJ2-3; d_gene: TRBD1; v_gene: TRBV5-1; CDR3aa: CASSFLPDRGDRDTDTQYF
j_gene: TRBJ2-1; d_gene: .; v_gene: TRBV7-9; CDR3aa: CASSFFIGSGSSYNEQFF
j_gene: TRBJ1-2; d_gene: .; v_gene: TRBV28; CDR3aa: CASEQSNYGYTF
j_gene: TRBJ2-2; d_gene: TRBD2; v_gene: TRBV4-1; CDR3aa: CASNQVGGFTGELFF
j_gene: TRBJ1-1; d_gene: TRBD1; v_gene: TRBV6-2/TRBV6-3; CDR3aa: CASSSGTGPNTEAFF
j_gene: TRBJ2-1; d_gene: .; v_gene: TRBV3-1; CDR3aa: CASSRSSNEQLF
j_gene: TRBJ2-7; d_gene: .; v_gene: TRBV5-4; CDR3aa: CASSSSVGAPEQYF
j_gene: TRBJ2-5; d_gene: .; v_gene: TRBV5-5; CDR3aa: CASSMGGEIRYF
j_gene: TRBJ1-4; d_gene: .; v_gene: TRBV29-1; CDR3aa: CSVGGQNEELFF
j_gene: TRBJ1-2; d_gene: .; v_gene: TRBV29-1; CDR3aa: CSVTSQGYYGYTF
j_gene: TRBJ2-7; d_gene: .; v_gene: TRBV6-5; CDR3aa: CAGSYRAGTDGYEQYF
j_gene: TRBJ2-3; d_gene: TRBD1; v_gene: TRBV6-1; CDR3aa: CASSEDSKGATYTQYF
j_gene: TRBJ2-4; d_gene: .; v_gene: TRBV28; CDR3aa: CASSLSVAKNIQYF
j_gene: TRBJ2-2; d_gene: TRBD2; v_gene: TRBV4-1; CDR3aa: CPNSQDSGSGELVF
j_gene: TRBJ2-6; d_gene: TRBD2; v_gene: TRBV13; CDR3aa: CASSSLGLAGGKAGGANVLTF
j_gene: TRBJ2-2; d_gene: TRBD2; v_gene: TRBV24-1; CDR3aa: CVTDSREGPTGELFF
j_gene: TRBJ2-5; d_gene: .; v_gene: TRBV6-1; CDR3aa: CASSGTGLLETQYF
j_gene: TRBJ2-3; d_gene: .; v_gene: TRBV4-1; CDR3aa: CASSQAKSTDTQYF
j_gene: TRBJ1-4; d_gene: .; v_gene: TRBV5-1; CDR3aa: CASGPTGATNEILFF
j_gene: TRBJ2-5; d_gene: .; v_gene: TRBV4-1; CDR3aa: CASSQIHRSDQYF
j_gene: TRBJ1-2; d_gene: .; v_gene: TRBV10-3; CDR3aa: CAISAAAGNGYTF
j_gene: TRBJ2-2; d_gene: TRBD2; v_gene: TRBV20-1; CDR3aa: CSARRVAGEGGELFF
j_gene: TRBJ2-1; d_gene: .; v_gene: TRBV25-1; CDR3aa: CASSDSGPKSDEQFF
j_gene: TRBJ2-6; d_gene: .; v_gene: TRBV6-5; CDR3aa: CASSSPSSGANVLTF
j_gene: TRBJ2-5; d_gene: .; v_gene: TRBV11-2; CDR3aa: CASSSFGMGETQYF
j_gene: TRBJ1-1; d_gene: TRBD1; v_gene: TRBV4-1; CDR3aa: CARNQKDRGGTEAFF
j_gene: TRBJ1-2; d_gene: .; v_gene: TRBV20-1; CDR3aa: CSARVQLDKVGGYTF
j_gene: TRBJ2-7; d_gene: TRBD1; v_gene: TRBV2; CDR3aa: CASRPYRDRSYEQYF
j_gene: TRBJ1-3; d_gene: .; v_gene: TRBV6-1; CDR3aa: CASSLRTQSSGNTIYF
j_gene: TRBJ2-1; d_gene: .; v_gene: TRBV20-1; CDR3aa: CSARGGRGDEQFF
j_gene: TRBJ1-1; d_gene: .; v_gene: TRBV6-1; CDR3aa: CDSSKLTGRNEAFF
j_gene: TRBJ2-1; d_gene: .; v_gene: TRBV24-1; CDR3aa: CATSDLQGDSYNEQFF
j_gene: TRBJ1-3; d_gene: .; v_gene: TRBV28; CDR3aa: CASSFGGSESGNTIYF
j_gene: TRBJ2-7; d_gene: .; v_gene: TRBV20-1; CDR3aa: CSARLKHGVLMGEQYF
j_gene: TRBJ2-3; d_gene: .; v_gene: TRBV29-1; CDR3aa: CSVVGANPSTDTQYF
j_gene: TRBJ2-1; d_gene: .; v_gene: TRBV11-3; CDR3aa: CASSSAVERGQFF
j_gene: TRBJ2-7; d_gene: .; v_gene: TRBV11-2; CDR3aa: CASGFGGLWSYEQYF